This record concerns one T cell receptor (beta chain) sequence. Its antigen remains unidentified. Multiplex PCR with BIOMED2 TRB-A/B primer pools amplified TRB rearrangements. Using its own MiXCR run on the multiplex PCR reads, TCRdb lists one record per CDR3 protein. The sample holds 13,000 or so distinct CDR3 sequences; around 25% are singletons and the top ten take roughly 4%. Germline CDR1 is MNHEY and CDR2 is SVGAGI. CDR3 size: 15 residues. The V gene end was trimmed by 4 bases and the J gene end by 7 bases; junction bases not matched to a gene: 8. TRB was amplified from approximately 250-480 ng of blood genomic DNA. The data derive from a study of T and B cells in COVID-19 patients. For the study at large: COVID-19 patients gave peripheral blood either during active infection or after recovery. Critical illness requiring mechanical ventilation or extracorporeal membrane oxygenation affected 12 of 20 active-infection patients.

Study-wide findings and caveats: Patients with COVID-19 reportedly showed strongly skewed T cell receptor beta variable and joining gene usage.

Source material: blood. This chain links TRBV6-5 with TRBJ2-1, with 9 bases identical to TRBD1. The receptor was isolated from a human donor who had recovered from COVID-19. CDR3: CASSSETGGYNEQFF. The CDR3 DNA follows: TGTGCCAGCAGTTCGGAGACAGGGGGGTATAATGAGCAGTTCTTC.